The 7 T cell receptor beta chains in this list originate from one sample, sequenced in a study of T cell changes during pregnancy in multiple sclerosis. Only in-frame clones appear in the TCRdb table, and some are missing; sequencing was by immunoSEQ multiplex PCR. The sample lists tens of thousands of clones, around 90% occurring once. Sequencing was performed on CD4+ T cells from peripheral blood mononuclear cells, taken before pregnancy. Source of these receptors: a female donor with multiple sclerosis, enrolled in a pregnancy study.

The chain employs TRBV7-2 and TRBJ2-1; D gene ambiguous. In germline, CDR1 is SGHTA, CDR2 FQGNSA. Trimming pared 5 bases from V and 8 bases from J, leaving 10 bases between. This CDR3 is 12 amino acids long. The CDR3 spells CASSPPGHEQFF. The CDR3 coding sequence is TGTGCCAGCAGCCCGCCCGGTCATGAGCAGTTCTTC.

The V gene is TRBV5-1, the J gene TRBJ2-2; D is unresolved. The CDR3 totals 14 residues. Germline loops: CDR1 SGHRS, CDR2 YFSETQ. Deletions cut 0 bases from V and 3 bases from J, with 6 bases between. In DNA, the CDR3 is TGCGCCAGCAGCTTGGACAGACACACCGGGGAGCTGTTTTTT. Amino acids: CASSLDRHTGELFF.

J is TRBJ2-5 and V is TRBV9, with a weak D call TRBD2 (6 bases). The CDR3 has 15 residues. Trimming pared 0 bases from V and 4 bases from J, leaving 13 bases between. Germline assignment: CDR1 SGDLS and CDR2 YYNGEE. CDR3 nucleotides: TGTGCCAGCAGCGTAGGTTCCGGGGGAGGAGAGACCCAGTACTTC. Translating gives CASSVGSGGGETQYF. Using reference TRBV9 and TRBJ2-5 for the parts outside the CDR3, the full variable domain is DSGVTQTPKHLITATGQRVTLRCSPRSGDLSVYWYQQSLDQGLQFLIQYYNGEERAKGNILERFSAQQFPDLHSELNLSSLELGDSALYFCASSVGSGGGETQYFGPGTRLLVL.

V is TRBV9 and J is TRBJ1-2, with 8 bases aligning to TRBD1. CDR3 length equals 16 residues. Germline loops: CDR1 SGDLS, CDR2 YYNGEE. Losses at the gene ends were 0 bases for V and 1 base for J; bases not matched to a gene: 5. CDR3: CASSVATTGVNYGYTF. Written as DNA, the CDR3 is TGTGCCAGCAGCGTAGCTACGACAGGGGTTAACTATGGCTACACCTTC.

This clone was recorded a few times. DNA for the CDR3: TGTGCCAGCAGACTCATAGGACAGGGGACAACTGAAGCTTTCTTT. This codes for CASRLIGQGTTEAFF. The chain links TRBV2 to TRBJ1-1; 9 positions match TRBD1. Trimming cost V 6 bases and J 5 bases; bases outside gene matches: 10. CDR1 SNHLY and CDR2 FYNNEI come from the germline V gene. This CDR3 is built from 15 residues.

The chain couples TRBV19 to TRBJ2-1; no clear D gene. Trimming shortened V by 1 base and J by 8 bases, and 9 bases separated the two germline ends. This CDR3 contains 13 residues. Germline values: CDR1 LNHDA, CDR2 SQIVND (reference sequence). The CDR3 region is CASSIAVRDEQFF. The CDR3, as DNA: TGTGCCAGTAGTATAGCTGTCCGAGATGAGCAGTTCTTC.

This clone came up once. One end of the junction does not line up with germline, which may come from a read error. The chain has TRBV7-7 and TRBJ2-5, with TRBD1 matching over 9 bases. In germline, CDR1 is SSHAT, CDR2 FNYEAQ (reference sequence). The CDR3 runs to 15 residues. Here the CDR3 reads CASSLGDRVRETQYF. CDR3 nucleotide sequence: TGTGCTAGCAGCTTAGGGGACAGGGTACGAGAGACCCAGTACTTC.